Presented here are 19 T cell receptor beta chains from one specimen sequenced in a study of control samples from healthy donors and cancer patients. Clones were sequenced by immunoSEQ multiplex PCR, and TCRdb holds only the in-frame ones, with some missing. The table lists tens of thousands of clones, about 95% of them singletons. Sequenced material: blood. Receptors were obtained from a woman aged 25 to 39 in good health.

The V call is TRBV27, the J call TRBJ2-2; tentatively, D is TRBD2 (6 bases). V shed 1 base and J shed 4 bases, with 7 bases lying between them. CDR1 and CDR2 from the germline V gene are MNHEY and SMNVEV (reference sequence). The CDR3 contains 14 residues. CDR3 in DNA: TGTGCCAGCAGTTTATGGGACTTCACCGGGGAGCTGTTTTTT. Amino acid sequence: CASSLWDFTGELFF.

This chain joins TRBV19 and TRBJ1-2; 9 bases line up with TRBD1. Germline loops: CDR1 LNHDA, CDR2 SQIVND (reference sequence). V trimming: 4 bases; J trimming: 2 bases; junction bases outside the gene matches: 5. CDR3 size: 15 residues. In DNA form, the CDR3 reads TGTGCCAGTAGTACACAGGGGGCGGTCAACTATGGCTACACCTTC. Its translation is CASSTQGAVNYGYTF.

The gene calls are TRBV20-1 and TRBJ2-3, with a weak D call TRBD2 (6 bases). The V and J ends lost 3 bases and 0 bases respectively, with 19 bases between them. Germline CDR1 is DFQATT and CDR2 is SNEGSKA (reference sequence). CDR3 length equals 17 residues. The CDR3 sequence: CSASPMGAGQSTDTQYF. The CDR3 DNA reads as TGCAGTGCTAGTCCCATGGGTGCGGGGCAAAGCACAGATACGCAGTATTTT.

The gene calls are TRBV11-2 and TRBJ2-1; the D is unclear. The CDR3 has 14 amino acids. V lost 2 bases and J 6 bases, leaving 11 bases between the germline ends. Germline CDR1 is SGHAT and CDR2 is FQNNGV. The CDR3 sequence is CASSLSSRVNEQFF. As DNA, the CDR3 is TGTGCCAGCAGCTTAAGCTCAAGGGTCAATGAGCAGTTCTTC.

The gene calls are TRBV19 and TRBJ2-2; D not certain. Germline loops: CDR1 LNHDA, CDR2 SQIVND (reference sequence). This CDR3 has 11 amino acids. The V end lost 11 bases, the J end lost 5 bases, and 9 bases lay between the germline ends. The DNA for the CDR3 is TGTGCCCCCCCAGAAACCGGGGAGCTGTTTTTT. As protein: CAPPETGELFF.

The gene calls are TRBV27 and TRBJ2-3; 7 positions match TRBD1. The CDR3 sequence is 15 residues long. The V and J ends lost 4 bases and 2 bases, in that order; junction bases with no gene match: 6. Germline CDR1 MNHEY, CDR2 SMNVEV (reference sequence). As DNA, the CDR3 is TGTGCCAGCAGTTCGACAGGGTTTGCCACAGATACGCAGTATTTT. Its translation: CASSSTGFATDTQYF.

V gene TRBV5-1 combines with J gene TRBJ1-1, with D maybe TRBD1 (5 bases). CDR3 length equals 15 residues. V gave up 3 bases and J gave up 6 bases, with 18 bases separating them. CDR1 is SGHRS and CDR2 is YFSETQ in the germline V gene. The CDR3 here is CASSSSTGSYPEAFF. The CDR3 DNA reads TGCGCCAGCAGCTCATCCACAGGTTCGTATCCTGAAGCTTTCTTT. Complete variable domain (other parts from reference TRBV5-1 and TRBJ1-1): KAGVTQTPRYLIKTRGQQVTLSCSPISGHRSVSWYQQTPGQGLQFLFEYFSETQRNKGNFPGRFSGRQFSNSRSEMNVSTLELGDSALYLCASSSSTGSYPEAFFGQGTRLTVV.

J is TRBJ2-3 and V is TRBV9; no definite D call. Trimming shortened V by 0 bases and J by 2 bases, and 10 bases separated the two germline ends. This CDR3 has 15 amino acids. Germline-derived CDR1 and CDR2 are SGDLS and YYNGEE. CDR3: CASSVVPQNTDTQYF. The CDR3 DNA reads TGTGCCAGCAGCGTAGTGCCGCAGAACACAGATACGCAGTATTTT.

This clone was seen just once. J is TRBJ1-4 and V is TRBV28; perhaps TRBD1 as D (6 bases). The CDR3 consists of 16 residues. Germline V gives CDR1 MDHEN, CDR2 SYDVKM. V dropped 3 bases and J dropped 4 bases, with 15 bases sitting between them. CDR3: CASSFFQGPLNEKLFF. The CDR3 DNA reads as TGTGCCAGCAGTTTTTTCCAGGGGCCACTTAATGAAAAACTGTTTTTT.

This clone appeared a single time. CDR3 protein: CASRPQPGTGPETQYF. DNA of the CDR3: TGCGCCAGCCGACCTCAACCGGGGACAGGGCCAGAGACCCAGTACTTC. The chain has TRBV5-1 and TRBJ2-5; 9 bases map to TRBD1. The CDR3 consists of 16 residues. Losses at the gene ends were 7 bases for V and 4 bases for J; bases not matched to a gene: 14. The germline gives CDR1 SGHRS, CDR2 YFSETQ.

The V call is TRBV12-3 or TRBV12-4, the J call TRBJ1-5; the D gene is possibly TRBD1 (6 bases). CDR3 length: 13 amino acids. The germline V and J ends were trimmed by 8 bases and 3 bases, with 11 bases remaining between them. The CDR3 DNA sequence: TGTGCCAGCGGAGGACAGTCCAATCAGCCCCAGCATTTT. This gives the protein CASGGQSNQPQHF.

The chain recombines TRBV10-3 with TRBJ1-1; D is unclear. Germline CDR1 is ENHRY and CDR2 is SYGVKD. The CDR3 is 14 amino acids. Trimming took 10 bases from V and 5 from J, leaving 20 bases between them. The CDR3 nucleotides are TGTGCCAGCTACCAGGTTGCGGGTGTGACTGAAGCTTTCTTT. Translating it yields CASYQVAGVTEAFF.

This chain joins TRBV19 and TRBJ2-2; 8 bases fit TRBD2. From germline, CDR1 is LNHDA and CDR2 SQIVND (reference sequence). This CDR3 contains 17 residues. V lost 7 bases, J lost 0 bases, and 10 bases stayed unmatched. The CDR3, as DNA: TGTGCCAGTAACTCCCGACGGCGGGGGGCGAACACCGGGGAGCTGTTTTTT. It translates to CASNSRRRGANTGELFF. The full variable domain, with the rest looked up from reference TRBV19 and TRBJ2-2, is DGGITQSPKYLFRKEGQNVTLSCEQNLNHDAMYWYRQDPGQGLRLIYYSQIVNDFQKGDIAEGYSVSREKKESFPLTVTSAQKNPTAFYLCASNSRRRGANTGELFFGEGSRLTVL.

The J gene is TRBJ1-1, the V gene TRBV2, with D uncertain. The V end lost 7 bases, the J end lost 0 bases, and 12 bases lay between the germline ends. The CDR3 loop spans 14 amino acids. Looked up from germline, CDR1 is SNHLY and CDR2 is FYNNEI. In DNA, the CDR3 is TGTGCCAGCATCCTTTCCCCGATGAACACTGAAGCTTTCTTT. This translates into CASILSPMNTEAFF.

This clone appeared a single time. This chain links TRBV7-9 with TRBJ1-3; the D gene is possibly TRBD1 (6 bases). The germline V gene has CDR1 SEHNR and CDR2 FQNEAQ (reference sequence). The CDR3 contains 15 residues. The V gene lost 5 bases and the J gene lost 6 bases, with 17 bases spanning the gap. As DNA, the CDR3 is TGTGCCAGCAGCATGGGGGGACACAAGACAAACACCATATATTTT. Translated, it gives CASSMGGHKTNTIYF. Combining the CDR3 with reference TRBV7-9 and TRBJ1-3 gives the whole variable domain DTGVSQNPRHKITKRGQNVTFRCDPISEHNRLYWYRQTLGQGPEFLTYFQNEAQLEKSRLLSDRFSAERPKGSFSTLEIQRTEQGDSAMYLCASSMGGHKTNTIYFGEGSWLTVV.

Remarks on this clone: The identical CDR3 is also encoded by other nucleotide sequences in the sample. The rearrangement links TRBV5-1 to TRBJ1-1; a possible D gene is TRBD1 (5 bases). The CDR3 sequence is 12 residues long. Germline CDR1 is SGHRS and CDR2 is YFSETQ. Trimming took off 3 bases at V and 4 bases at J, with 7 bases between the two ends. The CDR3 bases are TGCGCCAGCAGCTACGGGGGCACTGAAGCTTTCTTT. Translation gives CASSYGGTEAFF.

The chain combines TRBV18 with TRBJ2-2; D perhaps matches TRBD1 (5 bases). CDR1 and CDR2 (germline): KGHSH, LQKENI. The CDR3 consists of 16 residues. Trimming pared 3 bases from V and 5 bases from J, leaving 16 bases between. The CDR3 DNA is TGTGCCAGCTCACCCTCAAGATCAGGGAATACCGGGGAGCTGTTTTTT. This encodes CASSPSRSGNTGELFF.

This clone was detected once. The gene calls are TRBV3-1 (or the pseudogene TRBV3-2) and TRBJ1-6, with TRBD1 matching over 7 bases. This CDR3 spans 14 amino acids. From germline, CDR1 is LGHDT and CDR2 YNNKEL (reference sequence). Unmatched junction bases numbered 5, after V lost 4 bases and J lost 8 bases. The CDR3 DNA reads as TGTGCCAGCAGCCGACCAGGGGGGGATTCACCCCTCCACTTT. This sequence encodes CASSRPGGDSPLHF.

The chain couples TRBV19 to TRBJ1-5, with 7 bases that match TRBD1. This CDR3 comprises 13 residues. Germline V CDR1 and CDR2: LNHDA, SQIVND (reference sequence). The V segment lost 9 bases and the J segment 3 bases; nucleotides outside the gene matches: 5. CDR3 bases: TGTGCCAGCGGGGGACAGCTCAATCAGCCCCAGCATTTT. It translates to CASGGQLNQPQHF.